The 14 T cell receptor beta chains given below trace back to one sample, sequenced in a study of siplizumab effects on memory and regulatory T cells. Repertoires were generated with immunoSEQ multiplex PCR, while TCRdb's copy carries only in-frame clones and drops some. The table includes about 100,000 clones, around nine tenths detected once. Sequenced input: non-Treg CD4+ T cells sorted from blood. The source is a human donor in good health.

The rearrangement joins TRBV19 to TRBJ2-3; a possible D gene is TRBD2 (6 bases). V shed 4 bases and J shed 4 bases, with 18 bases lying between them. Germline V gene sequence: CDR1 LNHDA, CDR2 SQIVND (reference sequence). This CDR3 spans 16 amino acids. CDR3 nucleotides: TGTGCCAGTAGTAGCCTAGCGACCATCAACCCAGATACGCAGTATTTT. Translating gives CASSSLATINPDTQYF.

This chain joins TRBV19 and TRBJ2-1; D gene unclear. The germline V gene has CDR1 LNHDA and CDR2 SQIVND (reference sequence). This CDR3 has 11 residues. V was cut by 4 bases and J by 4 bases, with 2 bases left in between. The CDR3 region has the DNA TGTGCCAGTAGTAAATACAATGAGCAGTTCTTC. This codes for CASSKYNEQFF.

The chain couples TRBV30 to TRBJ1-2; D gene unclear. V lost 1 base to trimming and J lost 13 bases, with 16 bases between them. Germline CDR1 and CDR2: GTSNPN and SVGIG (reference sequence). The CDR3 totals 12 residues. The CDR3 loop is CAWSAGTVCCTF. The CDR3 bases are TGTGCCTGGAGTGCGGGCACCGTTTGCTGCACCTTC.

The V and J genes are TRBV6-6 and TRBJ1-2; the D gene is possibly TRBD1 (5 bases). Per the germline V gene, CDR1 is MNHNY and CDR2 is SVGAGI (reference sequence). Between the trimmed V and J ends, which lost 8 bases and 1 base, there was a span of 14 bases. The CDR3 covers 14 residues. CDR3 in DNA: TGTGCCAGCGGGGCGCCAGGAAATAACTATGGCTACACCTTC. As protein: CASGAPGNNYGYTF.

V is TRBV29-1 and J is TRBJ2-1, with D perhaps TRBD2 (6 bases). Germline V gene lookup returns CDR1 SQVTM and CDR2 ANQGSEA. This CDR3 has 13 residues. V was clipped by 6 bases and J by 4 bases, with 13 bases between them. The CDR3 here is CSVAGTVYNEQFF. The CDR3 nucleotides are TGCAGCGTCGCCGGGACTGTTTACAATGAGCAGTTCTTC.

V is TRBV28 and J is TRBJ2-3; D gene uncertain. CDR3 length: 13 residues. Germline CDR1 and CDR2: MDHEN and SYDVKM. With 6 bases removed from V and 3 bases from J, the gap between germline ends came to 10 bases. CDR3 protein: CASRNDGTDTQYF. DNA of the CDR3: TGTGCCAGCAGAAATGATGGTACAGATACGCAGTATTTT.

V is TRBV18 and J is TRBJ1-5; D perhaps matches TRBD1 (5 bases). Trimming shortened V by 1 base and J by 1 base, and 5 bases separated the two germline ends. Germline lookup yields CDR1 KGHSH and CDR2 LQKENI. The length of the CDR3 is 14 residues. CDR3 sequence (DNA): TGTGCCAGCTCACCACGGGACAGCAATCAGCCCCAGCATTTT. It codes for CASSPRDSNQPQHF. Using reference TRBV18 and TRBJ1-5 for the parts outside the CDR3, the full variable domain is NAGVMQNPRHLVRRRGQEARLRCSPMKGHSHVYWYRQLPEEGLKFMVYLQKENIIDESGMPKERFSAEFPKEGPSILRIQQVVRGDSAAYFCASSPRDSNQPQHFGDGTRLSIL.

The chain joins TRBV11-3 to TRBJ2-7; 9 positions match TRBD1. The V and J ends lost 0 bases and 3 bases, in that order; junction bases with no gene match: 6. The CDR3 extends over 16 amino acids. Germline assignment: CDR1 SGHNT and CDR2 YENEEA. CDR3 residues: CASSLDEWGQGYEQYF. In nucleotides, the CDR3 is TGTGCCAGCAGCTTAGATGAGTGGGGACAGGGCTACGAGCAGTACTTC.

The V call is TRBV5-1, the J call TRBJ1-4; D is unresolved. The CDR3 spans 14 residues. Germline assignment: CDR1 SGHRS and CDR2 YFSETQ. The ends were cut back, 1 base at V and 6 bases at J, with 10 bases in the middle. CDR3 in DNA: TGCGCCAGCAGCTTGACAGTACGGCATGAAAAACTGTTTTTT. Translated: CASSLTVRHEKLFF.

The rearrangement uses TRBV29-1 and TRBJ1-1; TRBD1 aligns across 11 bases. The V and J ends lost 7 bases and 5 bases, in that order; junction bases with no gene match: 6. The CDR3 length is 13 residues. Per germline, CDR1 SQVTM and CDR2 ANQGSEA. The CDR3 nucleotides read TGCAGCGCCGGGACAGGGGGAAGAACTGAAGCTTTCTTT. Translated, it gives CSAGTGGRTEAFF.

A few counts support this clone. The rearrangement uses TRBV19 and TRBJ1-5; the D gene is possibly TRBD1 (6 bases). The germline V gene encodes CDR1 LNHDA and CDR2 SQIVND (reference sequence). The CDR3 covers 13 residues. V was trimmed by 2 bases and J by 8 bases, leaving 10 bases between them. The CDR3 coding sequence is TGTGCCAGTAGTATACAAGGGGGGGAGCCCCAGCATTTT. Amino acids: CASSIQGGEPQHF.

The rearrangement uses TRBV7-8 and TRBJ2-5, with 7 bases matching TRBD1. This CDR3 spans 16 amino acids. V lost 4 bases and J lost 1; bases outside the gene matches: 9. Looked up from germline, CDR1 is SGHVS and CDR2 is FQNEAQ. The CDR3 protein is CASSSTPGQFQETQYF. The CDR3 coding sequence is TGTGCCAGCAGCTCCACCCCGGGACAGTTCCAAGAGACCCAGTACTTC.

V usage is TRBV6-1 and J usage is TRBJ2-7; 7 nucleotides match TRBD2. Germline V lookup: CDR1 MNHNS, CDR2 SASEGT. The CDR3 length is 15 residues. Trimming cost V 6 bases and J 7 bases; bases outside gene matches: 15. The CDR3 nucleotides read TGTGCCAGCAGAATTTCCAGGCGGGAGCCTCGAGAGCAGTACTTC. Translation: CASRISRREPREQYF.

The rearrangement uses TRBV5-4 and TRBJ2-5, with TRBD2 matching 12 bases. J gave up 5 bases and V 0 bases, and 5 bases lay outside the gene matches. CDR1 and CDR2 (germline): SGHNT, YYREEE (reference sequence). The CDR3 covers 16 residues. CDR3 nucleotides: TGTGCCAGCAGCTTGGCTAGCGGGAGGGCCGGTGAGACCCAGTACTTC. Amino acid sequence: CASSLASGRAGETQYF.